One TCR beta chain is described in this entry. What it binds is not known. This record belongs to a study of long-term antiretroviral therapy in people with HIV. The immunoSEQ assay was v3.0, run at survey level. Only in-frame clones appear in the TCRdb table, and some are missing; sequencing was by immunoSEQ multiplex PCR. The sample holds about 27,000 clones, 82% seen once. Whole-study results and caveats: Whereas controls had wider CDR3 length ranges, HIV repertoires had narrower ones.

Two or more post-ART PBMC samples, plus at least one pre-ART sample, were available for each donor. CDR3 length: 12 residues. The V gene end was trimmed by 6 bases and the J gene end by 4 bases; junction bases not matched to a gene: 5. CDR1 SQVTM and CDR2 ANQGSEA come from the germline V gene. The clonotype comes from a man in his fifties with HIV. The sample was unsorted PBMCs, taken 2.9 years after starting antiretroviral therapy. The chain is built from TRBV29-1 and TRBJ1-1; 7 nucleotides align to TRBD1. This CDR3 reads CSVPGGVTEAFF. CDR3 nucleotide sequence: TGCAGCGTACCAGGGGGAGTCACTGAAGCTTTCTTT.